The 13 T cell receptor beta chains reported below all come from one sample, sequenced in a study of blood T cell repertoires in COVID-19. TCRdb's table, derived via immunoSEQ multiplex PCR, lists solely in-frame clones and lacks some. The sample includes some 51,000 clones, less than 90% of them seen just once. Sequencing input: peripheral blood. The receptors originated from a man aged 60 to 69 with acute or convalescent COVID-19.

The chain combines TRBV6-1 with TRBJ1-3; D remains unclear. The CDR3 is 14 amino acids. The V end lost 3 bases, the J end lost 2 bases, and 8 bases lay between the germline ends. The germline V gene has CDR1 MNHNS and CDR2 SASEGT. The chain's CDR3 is CASSDVTPGNTIYF. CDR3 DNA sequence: TGTGCCAGCAGTGACGTGACTCCTGGAAACACCATATATTTT.

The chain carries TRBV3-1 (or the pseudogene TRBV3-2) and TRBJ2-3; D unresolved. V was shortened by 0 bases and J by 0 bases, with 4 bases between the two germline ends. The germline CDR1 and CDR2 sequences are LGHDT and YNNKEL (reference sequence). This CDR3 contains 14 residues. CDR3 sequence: CASSQDLSTDTQYF. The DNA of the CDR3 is TGTGCCAGCAGCCAAGATCTTAGCACAGATACGCAGTATTTT.

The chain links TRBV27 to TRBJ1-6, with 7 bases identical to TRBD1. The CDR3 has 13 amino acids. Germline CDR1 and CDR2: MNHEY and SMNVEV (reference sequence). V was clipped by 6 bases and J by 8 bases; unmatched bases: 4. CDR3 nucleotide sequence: TGTGCCAGCAGGTTAGGGGGCGATTCACCCCTCCACTTT. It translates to CASRLGGDSPLHF.

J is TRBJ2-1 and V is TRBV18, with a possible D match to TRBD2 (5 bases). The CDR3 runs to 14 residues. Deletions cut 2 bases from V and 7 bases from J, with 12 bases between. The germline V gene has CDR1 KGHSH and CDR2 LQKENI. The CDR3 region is CASSPFSRENEQFF. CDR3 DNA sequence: TGTGCCAGCTCACCATTCTCACGGGAAAATGAGCAGTTCTTC.

The CDR3 nucleotides read TGTGCCAGCAGTTCTGAGGCTGGGGCCAACGTCCTGACTTTC. Protein: CASSSEAGANVLTF. V gene TRBV28 combines with J gene TRBJ2-6, with unresolved D. Germline V gene data show CDR1 as MDHEN and CDR2 as SYDVKM. There are 14 residues in the CDR3. Trimming removed 4 bases from V and 2 bases from J, with 6 bases in between.

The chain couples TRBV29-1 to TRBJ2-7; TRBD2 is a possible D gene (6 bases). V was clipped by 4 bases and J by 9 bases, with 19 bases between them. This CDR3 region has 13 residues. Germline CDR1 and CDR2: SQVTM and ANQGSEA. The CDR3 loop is CSVGAGTYQGQYF. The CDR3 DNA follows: TGCAGCGTTGGGGCGGGGACCTACCAGGGGCAGTACTTC.

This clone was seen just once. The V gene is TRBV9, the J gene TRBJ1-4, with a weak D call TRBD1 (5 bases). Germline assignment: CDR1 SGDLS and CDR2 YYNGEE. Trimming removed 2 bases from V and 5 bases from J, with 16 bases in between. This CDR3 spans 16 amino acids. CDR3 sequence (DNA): TGTGCCAGCAGCGTGTCCGGCGGGGGGGAAAATGAAAAACTGTTTTTT. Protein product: CASSVSGGGENEKLFF.

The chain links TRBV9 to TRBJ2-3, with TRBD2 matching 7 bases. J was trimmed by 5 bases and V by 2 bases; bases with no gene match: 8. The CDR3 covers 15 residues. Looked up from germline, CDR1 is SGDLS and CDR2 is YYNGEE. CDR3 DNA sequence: TGTGCCAGCAGCGTCCTGGCGGGGGATGTAGATACGCAGTATTTT. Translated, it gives CASSVLAGDVDTQYF. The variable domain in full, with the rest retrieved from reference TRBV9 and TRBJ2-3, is DSGVTQTPKHLITATGQRVTLRCSPRSGDLSVYWYQQSLDQGLQFLIQYYNGEERAKGNILERFSAQQFPDLHSELNLSSLELGDSALYFCASSVLAGDVDTQYFGPGTRLTVL.

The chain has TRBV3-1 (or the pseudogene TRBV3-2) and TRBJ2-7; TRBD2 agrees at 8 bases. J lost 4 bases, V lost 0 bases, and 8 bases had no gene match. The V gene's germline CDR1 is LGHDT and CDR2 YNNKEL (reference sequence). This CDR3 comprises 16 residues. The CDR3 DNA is TGTGCCAGCAGCCAAGATCTTCTAGCGGGTGTTTACGAGCAGTACTTC. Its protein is CASSQDLLAGVYEQYF.

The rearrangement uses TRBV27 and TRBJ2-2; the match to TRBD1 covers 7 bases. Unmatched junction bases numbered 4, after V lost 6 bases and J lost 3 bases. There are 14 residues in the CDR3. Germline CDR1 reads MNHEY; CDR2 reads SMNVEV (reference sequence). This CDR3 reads CASSWGQYTGELFF. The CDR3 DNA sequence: TGTGCCAGCAGCTGGGGACAGTACACCGGGGAGCTGTTTTTT.

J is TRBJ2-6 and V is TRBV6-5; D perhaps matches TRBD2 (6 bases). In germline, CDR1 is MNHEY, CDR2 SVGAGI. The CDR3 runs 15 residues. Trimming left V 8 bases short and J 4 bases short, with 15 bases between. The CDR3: CASRLAGSGANVLTF. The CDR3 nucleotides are TGTGCCAGCCGTTTGGCGGGATCCGGGGCCAACGTCCTGACTTTC.

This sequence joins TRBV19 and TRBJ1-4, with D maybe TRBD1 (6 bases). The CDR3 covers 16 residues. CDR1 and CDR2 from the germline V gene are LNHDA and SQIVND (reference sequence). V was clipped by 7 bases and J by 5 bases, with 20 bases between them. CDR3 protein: CASTPSWTALNEKLFF. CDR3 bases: TGTGCCAGTACCCCTAGCTGGACAGCGTTGAATGAAAAACTGTTTTTT.

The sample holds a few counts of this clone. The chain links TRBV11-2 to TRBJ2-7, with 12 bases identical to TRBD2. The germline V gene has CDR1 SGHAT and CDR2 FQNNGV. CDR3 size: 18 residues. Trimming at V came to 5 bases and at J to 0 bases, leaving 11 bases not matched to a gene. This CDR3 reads CASSQTSGSQFGSYEQYF. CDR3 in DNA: TGTGCCAGCAGCCAGACTAGCGGGAGTCAGTTTGGCTCCTACGAGCAGTACTTC.